The 19 T cell receptor beta chains listed next were all sequenced from one sample in a study of CD8+CD57+ T cells in acquired aplastic anemia (dated by TCRdb to between 2017 and 2018). Sequenced on an Illumina HiSeq 2000. TCR beta VDJ combination and CDR3 sequence profiling used genomic DNA as the template. TCRdb took the public reads, trimmed them with fastp at Q25, ran MiXCR for clone calling and kept in-frame beta chains. Each CDR3 protein appears once, grouped with its most common genes and DNA. The sample contains some 200,000 distinct CDR3 sequences, around 60% of them found a single time. Around 32% of the sample rests with the top ten. The sample comprised sorted CD4+, CD8+, or CD8+CD57+ T cells (not recorded which) from PBMCs. These receptors were collected from a human donor in good health.

The chain carries TRBV7-9 and TRBJ2-3, with D hard to call. This CDR3 spans 17 amino acids. Trimming cost V 0 bases and J 2 bases, with 15 bases left between them. Per germline, CDR1 SEHNR and CDR2 FQNEAQ (reference sequence). This CDR3 reads CASSLANIGSDTDTQYF. CDR3 bases: TGTGCCAGCAGCTTAGCTAATATCGGCAGCGACACAGATACGCAGTATTTT.

This chain joins TRBV6-4 and TRBJ2-5; 7 bases match TRBD2. V lost 7 bases, J lost 2 bases, and 1 base stayed unmatched. CDR1 MRHNA and CDR2 SNTAGT come from the germline V gene. There are 12 residues in the CDR3. The CDR3 nucleotides read TGTGCCAGCAAAGCGGGGCAAGAGACCCAGTACTTC. Its translation is CASKAGQETQYF.

The chain couples TRBV20-1 to TRBJ2-7, with D possibly being TRBD2 (6 bases). This CDR3 is 16 amino acids long. Looked up from germline, CDR1 is DFQATT and CDR2 is SNEGSKA (reference sequence). V lost 3 bases and J 2 bases, leaving 20 bases between the germline ends. CDR3 residues: CSARDFEGGNAYEQYF. CDR3 DNA: TGCAGTGCTAGGGACTTCGAGGGCGGGAACGCCTACGAGCAGTACTTC.

Many counts were recorded for this clonotype. This chain uses TRBV24-1 with TRBJ1-1, with D unresolved. V was pared by 4 bases and J by 1 base, with 3 bases between. Germline V gene lookup returns CDR1 KGHDR and CDR2 SFDVKD. CDR3 length: 12 amino acids. CDR3 region: CATSEGNTEAFF. CDR3 sequence (DNA): TGTGCCACCAGTGAAGGGAACACTGAAGCTTTCTTT.

The V gene is TRBV25-1, the J gene TRBJ2-1, with D hard to call. V was clipped by 5 bases and J by 7 bases, with 12 bases between them. The CDR3 is 13 residues long. The V gene's germline CDR1 is MGHDK and CDR2 SYGVNS. CDR3 sequence reads: CASSPTVGNEQFF. The CDR3 DNA follows: TGTGCCAGCAGTCCCACTGTGGGAAATGAGCAGTTCTTC. The full variable domain, with the rest looked up from reference TRBV25-1 and TRBJ2-1, is EADIYQTPRYLVIGTGKKITLECSQTMGHDKMYWYQQDPGMELHLIHYSYGVNSTEKGDLSSESTVSRIRTEHFPLTLESARPSHTSQYLCASSPTVGNEQFFGPGTRLTVL.

The J gene is TRBJ1-1, the V gene TRBV20-1; D remains ambiguous. Germline CDR1 reads DFQATT; CDR2 reads SNEGSKA (reference sequence). This CDR3 has 17 residues. Trimming cost V 3 bases and J 0 bases, with 20 bases left between them. As DNA, the CDR3 is TGCAGTGCTAGTCCTTTGTTAGTAGGCAGAGTGAACACTGAAGCTTTCTTT. Translating it yields CSASPLLVGRVNTEAFF.

This clonotype was picked up many times. V and J are TRBV11-3 and TRBJ2-3, with 9 bases aligning to TRBD1. After removal of 5 bases from V and 0 bases from J, the junction contained 3 bases not matched to a gene. The CDR3 consists of 15 residues. Looked up from germline, CDR1 is SGHNT and CDR2 is YENEEA. The chain's CDR3 is CASSPDRGSTDTQYF. CDR3 in DNA: TGTGCCAGCAGCCCGGACAGGGGAAGCACAGATACGCAGTATTTT.

The V call is TRBV20-1, the J call TRBJ2-5, with a tentative D call TRBD1 (6 bases). This CDR3 spans 11 amino acids. In germline, CDR1 is DFQATT, CDR2 SNEGSKA (reference sequence). CDR3 residues: CSGTLQETQYF. The CDR3 region has the DNA TGCAGCGGGACACTCCAAGAGACCCAGTACTTC.

The CDR3 DNA reads as TGCGCCAGCAGCCGGCGGGGGGGCTTGGAGACCCAGTACTTC. Its protein product is CASSRRGGLETQYF. The rearrangement links TRBV4-1 to TRBJ2-5; 9 positions match TRBD2. The V segment lost 4 bases and the J segment 5 bases; nucleotides outside the gene matches: 5. The CDR3 sequence is 14 residues long. The germline V gene has CDR1 MGHRA and CDR2 YSYEKL.

V usage is TRBV29-1 and J usage is TRBJ2-7; D is unclear. The assigned J gene may be wrong: the sequence end matches TRBJ2-1 better. The CDR3 extends over 11 amino acids. The germline V gene encodes CDR1 SQVTM and CDR2 ANQGSEA. The CDR3 DNA reads TGCAGCGTTGAACCCCCCAGGGAGCAGTTCTTC. It codes for CSVEPPREQFF.

This clonotype was detected only once. The chain couples TRBV2 to TRBJ1-2; D unclear. Trimming took 3 bases from V and 3 from J, leaving 8 bases between them. Germline-derived CDR1 and CDR2 are SNHLY and FYNNEI. The CDR3 is 13 amino acids. The CDR3 nucleotides are TGTGCCAGCAGTGACAGGACCCACTATGGCTACACCTTC. As protein: CASSDRTHYGYTF.

This clonotype has a count of ten or more. CDR3 in amino acids: CASSLGLAGGRETQYF. The DNA of the CDR3 is TGTGCCAGCAGCTTGGGACTAGCGGGGGGGCGGGAGACCCAGTACTTC. The chain joins TRBV13 to TRBJ2-5; 16 positions agree with TRBD2. CDR1 and CDR2 from the germline V gene are PRHDT and FYEKMQ (reference sequence). Trimming at V came to 3 bases and at J to 5 bases, leaving 3 bases not matched to a gene. This CDR3 comprises 16 residues.

The chain recombines TRBV9 with TRBJ2-7, with a weak D call TRBD2 (5 bases). Trimming took off 3 bases at V and 6 bases at J, with 13 bases between the two ends. This CDR3 contains 13 residues. From germline, CDR1 is SGDLS and CDR2 YYNGEE. The CDR3 coding sequence is TGTGCCAGCAGCGGAGCGTCCGGGATCGAGCAGTACTTC. Protein: CASSGASGIEQYF.

V usage is TRBV10-3 and J usage is TRBJ2-2; 7 bases map to TRBD1. Germline V gene sequence: CDR1 ENHRY, CDR2 SYGVKD. Trimming removed 8 bases from V and 5 bases from J; junction bases left unmatched: 8. This CDR3 has 14 residues. CDR3 DNA: TGTGCCATCTCGACAGGGCAGGGTACCGGGGAGCTGTTTTTT. Its translation is CAISTGQGTGELFF.

V usage is TRBV2 and J usage is TRBJ1-2, with 8 bases aligning to TRBD1. CDR1 is SNHLY, CDR2 FYNNEI, per germline. V was clipped by 7 bases and J by 5 bases; unmatched bases: 9. The CDR3 runs 14 residues. In nucleotides, the CDR3 is TGTGCCAGCAAGACGGACAGGGCGACATATGGCTACACCTTC. This codes for CASKTDRATYGYTF.

The chain uses TRBV20-1 and TRBJ2-7; 11 bases line up with TRBD2. Germline V CDR1 and CDR2: DFQATT, SNEGSKA (reference sequence). Trimming at V came to 1 base and at J to 4 bases, leaving 12 bases not matched to a gene. The CDR3 is 17 residues long. CDR3 amino acids: CSARVGLAGGPVYEQYF. DNA for the CDR3: TGCAGTGCTAGAGTCGGGCTAGCGGGGGGCCCCGTGTACGAGCAGTACTTC.

This clonotype was observed at least ten times. CDR3 in DNA: TGCAGTGCTAGGGACGGAAACTACGAGCAGTACTTC. Its translation: CSARDGNYEQYF. This chain connects TRBV20-1 to TRBJ2-7; unclear D gene. The V gene's germline CDR1 is DFQATT and CDR2 SNEGSKA (reference sequence). V lost 3 bases to trimming and J lost 3 bases, with 9 bases between them. The CDR3 is 12 residues long.

The chain is built from TRBV20-1 and TRBJ2-7, with 8 bases aligning to TRBD1. V shed 3 bases and J 6 bases; nucleotides not matched to a gene: 7. CDR1 and CDR2 (germline): DFQATT, SNEGSKA (reference sequence). The length of the CDR3 is 13 residues. The CDR3 DNA is TGCAGTGCTAGTGGGGCAGGGGGCGGCGAGCAGTACTTC. It translates to CSASGAGGGEQYF.

V is TRBV10-3 and J is TRBJ1-5; D not certain. The length of the CDR3 is 14 residues. Trimming cost V 0 bases and J 6 bases, with 9 bases left between them. Germline assignment: CDR1 ENHRY and CDR2 SYGVKD. The CDR3 bases are TGTGCCATCAGTGAGTCCCGGGAGGGTCAGCCCCAGCATTTT. Translating it yields CAISESREGQPQHF.